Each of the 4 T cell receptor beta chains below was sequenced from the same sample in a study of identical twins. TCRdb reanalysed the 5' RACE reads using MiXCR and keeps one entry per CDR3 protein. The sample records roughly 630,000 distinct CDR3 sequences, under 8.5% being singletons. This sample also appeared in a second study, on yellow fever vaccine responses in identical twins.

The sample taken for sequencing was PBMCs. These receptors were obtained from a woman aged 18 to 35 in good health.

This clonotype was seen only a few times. The CDR3 region is CASSLAGVTGANVLTF. CDR3 coding DNA: TGCGCCAGCAGCTTGGCCGGGGTGACTGGGGCCAACGTCCTGACTTTC. This chain connects TRBV5-1 to TRBJ2-6; tentatively, D is TRBD2 (5 bases). Trimming removed 0 bases at V and 2 bases at J, with 9 bases between. Germline loops: CDR1 SGHRS, CDR2 YFSETQ. CDR3 length: 16 amino acids.

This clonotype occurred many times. The CDR3 DNA sequence: TGCAGTGCCCCACCCGGGACAGGGGCGCCTAGCAATCAGCCCCAGCATTTT. Protein product: CSAPPGTGAPSNQPQHF. This chain joins TRBV20-1 and TRBJ1-5, with TRBD1 matching over 10 bases. J gave up 0 bases and V 6 bases, and 11 bases lay outside the gene matches. Germline CDR1 reads DFQATT; CDR2 reads SNEGSKA (reference sequence). This CDR3 has 17 residues.

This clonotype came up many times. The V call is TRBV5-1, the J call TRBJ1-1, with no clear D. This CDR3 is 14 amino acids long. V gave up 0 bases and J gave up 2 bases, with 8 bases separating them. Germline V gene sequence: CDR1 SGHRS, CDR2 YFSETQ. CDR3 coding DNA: TGCGCCAGCAGCTTGGGTCTCCATAACACTGAAGCTTTCTTT. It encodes CASSLGLHNTEAFF. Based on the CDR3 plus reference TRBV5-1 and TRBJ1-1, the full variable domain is KAGVTQTPRYLIKTRGQQVTLSCSPISGHRSVSWYQQTPGQGLQFLFEYFSETQRNKGNFPGRFSGRQFSNSRSEMNVSTLELGDSALYLCASSLGLHNTEAFFGQGTRLTVV.

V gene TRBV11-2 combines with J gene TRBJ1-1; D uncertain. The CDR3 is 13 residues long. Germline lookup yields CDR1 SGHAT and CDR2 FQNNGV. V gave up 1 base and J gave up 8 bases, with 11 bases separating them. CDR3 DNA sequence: TGTGCCAGCAGCTTAGGTAGGCCAACAGAAGCTTTCTTT. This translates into CASSLGRPTEAFF.